The 31 T cell receptor beta chains below come from one sample, sequenced in a study of blood T cell repertoires in COVID-19. Sequencing was performed with immunoSEQ multiplex PCR; in TCRdb, only in-frame clones are kept and a portion is missing. Found here are more than 250,000 clones, approximately 89% of them singletons; the top ten hold approximately 1.6%. Sequenced material: peripheral blood. The origin of the receptors is a woman in her twenties or thirties with COVID-19, enrolled during active disease.

The gene calls are TRBV7-6 and TRBJ2-7, with 7 bases fitting TRBD1. Germline CDR1 and CDR2: SGHVS and FNYEAQ. CDR3 length: 15 amino acids. With V trimmed by 1 base and J by 1 base, 4 bases remained unmatched. DNA of the CDR3: TGTGCCAGCAGCTTAGGACAGGGAAATTCCTACGAGCAGTACTTC. Amino acids: CASSLGQGNSYEQYF.

This chain uses TRBV9 with TRBJ1-5, with D unclear. V lost 0 bases to trimming and J lost 7 bases, with 11 bases between them. The germline V gene has CDR1 SGDLS and CDR2 YYNGEE. This CDR3 spans 14 amino acids. For the CDR3, the DNA is TGTGCCAGCAGCGTAGGTTCAGGAGGCCAGCCCCAGCATTTT. Translating it yields CASSVGSGGQPQHF.

This chain uses TRBV5-1 with TRBJ1-1; the match to TRBD1 covers 8 bases. V lost 0 bases, J lost 2 bases, and 12 bases stayed unmatched. The germline gives CDR1 SGHRS, CDR2 YFSETQ. The CDR3 has 18 residues. CDR3 in amino acids: CASSLGGRGLFFNTEAFF. CDR3 DNA sequence: TGCGCCAGCAGCTTGGGCGGCAGGGGGCTCTTCTTTAACACTGAAGCTTTCTTT. The full variable domain, in which reference TRBV5-1 and TRBJ1-1 provide the parts outside the CDR3, is KAGVTQTPRYLIKTRGQQVTLSCSPISGHRSVSWYQQTPGQGLQFLFEYFSETQRNKGNFPGRFSGRQFSNSRSEMNVSTLELGDSALYLCASSLGGRGLFFNTEAFFGQGTRLTVV.

This clone was counted a few times. DNA for the CDR3: TGTGCCAGCAGTAAAGCGGGCGACGGTAGCACAGATACGCAGTATTTT. Its protein product is CASSKAGDGSTDTQYF. V gene TRBV6-2 or TRBV6-3 combines with J gene TRBJ2-3; D is perhaps TRBD2 (6 bases). The V gene lost 5 bases and the J gene lost 0 bases, with 15 bases spanning the gap. Per the germline V gene, CDR1 is MNHEY and CDR2 is SVGEGT. There are 16 residues in the CDR3.

The V gene is TRBV11-2, the J gene TRBJ2-3; 15 bases match TRBD2. Trimming took 1 base from V and 6 from J; bases not matched to a gene: 5. Per the germline V gene, CDR1 is SGHAT and CDR2 is FQNNGV. The CDR3 has 17 amino acids. CDR3 residues: CASSLGTSGGASDTQYF. Here the CDR3 DNA reads TGTGCCAGCAGCTTAGGGACTAGCGGGGGGGCTAGCGATACGCAGTATTTT. Based on the CDR3 plus reference TRBV11-2 and TRBJ2-3, the full variable domain is EAGVAQSPRYKIIEKRQSVAFWCNPISGHATLYWYQQILGQGPKLLIQFQNNGVVDDSQLPKDRFSAERLKGVDSTLKIQPAKLEDSAVYLCASSLGTSGGASDTQYFGPGTRLTVL.

The chain is built from TRBV4-3 and TRBJ2-2; D may be TRBD1 (6 bases). The germline V and J ends were trimmed by 0 bases and 6 bases, with 8 bases remaining between them. Germline-derived CDR1 and CDR2 are LGHNA and YSLEER. The CDR3 is 14 amino acids. The CDR3 DNA follows: TGCGCCAGCAGCCAAGATTGGGGGCCCGGGGAGCTGTTTTTT. It translates to CASSQDWGPGELFF.

The rearrangement links TRBV5-1 to TRBJ1-4; D uncertain. V was shortened by 1 base and J by 8 bases, with 12 bases between the two germline ends. Germline CDR1 is SGHRS and CDR2 is YFSETQ. The CDR3 has 14 amino acids. The CDR3, as DNA: TGCGCCAGCAGCTTGATGCCGGGGATGGAAAAACTGTTTTTT. Residues: CASSLMPGMEKLFF.

This clone has at least ten counts. This chain's CDR3 is CASRVDRDSNQPQHF. CDR3 DNA sequence: TGCGCCAGCAGGGTGGACAGAGACAGCAATCAGCCCCAGCATTTT. This chain uses TRBV5-1 with TRBJ1-5, with a tentative D call TRBD1 (6 bases). The V gene lost 5 bases and the J gene lost 1 base, with 13 bases spanning the gap. The CDR3 has 15 residues. Germline V lookup: CDR1 SGHRS, CDR2 YFSETQ.

The chain has TRBV5-4 and TRBJ1-1; 7 bases match TRBD1. V was pared by 3 bases and J by 6 bases, with 8 bases of the junction left unmatched. Germline values: CDR1 SGHNT, CDR2 YYREEE (reference sequence). The CDR3 spans 14 residues. The CDR3 coding sequence is TGTGCCAGCAGCTCAGGACAGGCCCGCCCTGAAGCTTTCTTT. Residues: CASSSGQARPEAFF.

As concerns this clone: The sample holds other DNA sequences that translate to the same CDR3. CDR3 sequence (DNA): TGTGCCAGCTCACCGGACAGAACCTACGAGCAGTACTTC. Residues: CASSPDRTYEQYF. The gene calls are TRBV18 and TRBJ2-7; D is perhaps TRBD1 (6 bases). V gave up 3 bases and J gave up 2 bases, with 8 bases separating them. The CDR3 has 13 residues. CDR1 and CDR2 from the germline V gene are KGHSH and LQKENI.

V is TRBV4-3 and J is TRBJ2-1; 9 nucleotides line up with TRBD2. The germline gives CDR1 LGHNA, CDR2 YSLEER. Trimming at V came to 0 bases and at J to 4 bases, leaving 4 bases not matched to a gene. The CDR3 loop spans 16 amino acids. DNA of the CDR3: TGCGCCAGCAGCCAAGAGCGGGGGGGTGTTTACAATGAGCAGTTCTTC. Translating it yields CASSQERGGVYNEQFF.

This rearrangement joins TRBV5-6 to TRBJ1-2, with a tentative D call TRBD1 (5 bases). Between the trimmed V and J ends, which lost 2 bases and 5 bases, there was a span of 16 bases. Germline V CDR1 and CDR2: SGHDT, YYEEEE. CDR3 length equals 15 residues. Written as DNA, the CDR3 is TGTGCCAGCAGCTTTCGGGGGGGTAATAAGTATGGCTACACCTTC. This encodes CASSFRGGNKYGYTF.

The chain joins TRBV10-3 to TRBJ1-6; 12 positions agree with TRBD1. Germline V gene lookup returns CDR1 ENHRY and CDR2 SYGVKD. V lost 6 bases, J lost 7 bases, and 4 bases stayed unmatched. The CDR3 is 15 amino acids. The CDR3 loop reads CAIRGQGAINSPLHF. DNA for the CDR3: TGTGCCATCAGGGGACAGGGGGCAATAAATTCACCCCTCCACTTT.

The V gene is TRBV24-1, the J gene TRBJ1-2, with D unclear. Germline CDR1 is KGHDR and CDR2 is SFDVKD. V shed 5 bases and J shed 6 bases, with 9 bases lying between them. The CDR3 is 12 residues long. DNA for the CDR3: TGTGCCACCAGTGGCGGGAATGATGGCTACACCTTC. Translation gives CATSGGNDGYTF.

This clone was counted once. The sample contains more than one DNA sequence encoding this CDR3. V is TRBV11-2 and J is TRBJ2-3; D possibly corresponds to TRBD1 (6 bases). The CDR3 sequence is 15 residues long. The V gene's germline CDR1 is SGHAT and CDR2 FQNNGV. V was cut by 1 base and J by 1 base, with 9 bases left in between. CDR3 DNA: TGTGCCAGCAGCTTAGTCGCAGGGGGCACAGATACGCAGTATTTT. It specifies CASSLVAGGTDTQYF.

The chain is built from TRBV7-8 and TRBJ2-3, with TRBD2 matching 12 bases. The V gene's germline CDR1 is SGHVS and CDR2 FQNEAQ. V gave up 8 bases and J gave up 5 bases; unmatched junction bases: 8. The length of the CDR3 is 15 residues. The CDR3 nucleotides are TGTGCCAGCCGTAGGACTAGCGGGGAAGGAGATACGCAGTATTTT. Translation: CASRRTSGEGDTQYF.

This chain uses TRBV6-6 with TRBJ2-7; 8 bases match TRBD1. V shed 6 bases and J 6 bases; nucleotides not matched to a gene: 7. The CDR3 loop spans 13 amino acids. Looked up from germline, CDR1 is MNHNY and CDR2 is SVGAGI (reference sequence). CDR3 sequence (DNA): TGTGCCAGCAGCCGAGACAGGGGAGGCGAGCAGTACGTC. Translating gives CASSRDRGGEQYV.

V gene TRBV5-5 combines with J gene TRBJ1-5; D uncertain. The V gene's germline CDR1 is SGHKS and CDR2 YYEKEE (reference sequence). Trimming took off 0 bases at V and 4 bases at J, with 11 bases between the two ends. The CDR3 sequence is 15 residues long. CDR3 amino acids: CASSLAGRGNQPQHF. The CDR3 bases are TGTGCCAGCAGCTTGGCCGGACGGGGAAATCAGCCCCAGCATTTT.

The chain has TRBV5-5 and TRBJ2-7, with TRBD1 identical over 9 bases. Germline V gene data show CDR1 as SGHKS and CDR2 as YYEKEE (reference sequence). The V and J ends lost 2 bases and 6 bases, in that order; junction bases with no gene match: 3. The CDR3 covers 13 residues. This CDR3 reads CASSFGQGFEQYF. The CDR3 DNA reads as TGTGCCAGCAGCTTCGGACAGGGGTTCGAGCAGTACTTC.

V gene TRBV18 combines with J gene TRBJ1-4; D is perhaps TRBD1 (6 bases). The CDR3 sequence is 15 residues long. V lost 4 bases, J lost 5 bases, and 14 bases lay in between. Per germline, CDR1 KGHSH and CDR2 LQKENI. The CDR3 loop reads CASSLTRGANEKLFF. CDR3 DNA sequence: TGTGCCAGCTCACTAACCCGGGGGGCGAATGAAAAACTGTTTTTT.

V and J are TRBV6-2 or TRBV6-3 and TRBJ1-1, with D hard to call. The length of the CDR3 is 12 residues. Trimming cost V 2 bases and J 7 bases, with 8 bases left between them. CDR1 MNHEY and CDR2 SVGEGT come from the germline V gene. CDR3 DNA sequence: TGTGCCAGCAGTTACACCAGGATTGAAGCTTTCTTT. Protein sequence: CASSYTRIEAFF.

J is TRBJ2-7 and V is TRBV19; TRBD1 matches at 8 bases. The germline gives CDR1 LNHDA, CDR2 SQIVND (reference sequence). With 6 bases clipped from V and 5 bases from J, the junction kept 12 bases outside the gene matches. The CDR3 extends over 15 amino acids. The CDR3 DNA follows: TGTGCCAGTAGCCTTGGACAGGGTGAATCCCACGAGCAGTACTTC. Translating it yields CASSLGQGESHEQYF.

The chain uses TRBV7-9 and TRBJ2-1, with 12 bases lining up with TRBD2. CDR1 and CDR2 from the germline V gene are SEHNR and FQNEAQ (reference sequence). Trimming cost V 6 bases and J 4 bases; bases outside gene matches: 4. This CDR3 comprises 15 residues. Here the CDR3 reads CASSSLAGGYNEQFF. Written as DNA, the CDR3 is TGTGCCAGCAGTTCACTAGCGGGGGGTTACAATGAGCAGTTCTTC.

The gene calls are TRBV5-1 and TRBJ1-1, with 9 bases identical to TRBD1. The CDR3 is made up of 16 amino acids. J was trimmed by 1 base and V by 4 bases; bases with no gene match: 8. Germline lookup yields CDR1 SGHRS and CDR2 YFSETQ. CDR3 protein: CASSPGTGSWNTEAFF. CDR3 DNA: TGCGCCAGCAGCCCAGGGACAGGGTCTTGGAACACTGAAGCTTTCTTT.

This chain connects TRBV24-1 to TRBJ1-1; D is unresolved. The CDR3 has 14 amino acids. Germline V gene data show CDR1 as KGHDR and CDR2 as SFDVKD. The germline V and J ends were trimmed by 2 bases and 5 bases, with 11 bases remaining between them. CDR3 nucleotides: TGTGCCACCAGTGATTCCGGGGTACGGACTGAAGCTTTCTTT. It specifies CATSDSGVRTEAFF.

This chain joins TRBV11-2 and TRBJ1-2, with a tentative D call TRBD1 (6 bases). The CDR3 covers 19 residues. CDR1 is SGHAT and CDR2 is FQNNGV in the germline V gene. V lost 4 bases to trimming and J lost 2 bases, with 26 bases between them. This CDR3 is CASSSIPGHPTMGNYGYTF. CDR3 coding DNA: TGTGCCAGCAGCTCGATCCCGGGACACCCCACCATGGGAAACTATGGCTACACCTTC.

The chain joins TRBV19 to TRBJ2-2; 7 bases are a match to TRBD1. This CDR3 contains 13 residues. Germline V gene sequence: CDR1 LNHDA, CDR2 SQIVND (reference sequence). V lost 10 bases and J lost 7; bases outside the gene matches: 9. CDR3 region: CATATGRLGELFF. The CDR3 region has the DNA TGTGCCACCGCGACAGGGCGGCTCGGGGAGCTGTTTTTT.

The chain couples TRBV2 to TRBJ2-7; TRBD2 matches at 8 bases. V was clipped by 4 bases and J by 1 base; unmatched bases: 6. CDR1 is SNHLY and CDR2 is FYNNEI in the germline V gene. The length of the CDR3 is 15 residues. In nucleotides, the CDR3 is TGTGCCAGCAGTGTGTCGGGGGGGGAATCCTACGAGCAGTACTTC. Its protein product is CASSVSGGESYEQYF.

The chain joins TRBV7-8 to TRBJ1-3; D is unresolved. Germline-derived CDR1 and CDR2 are SGHVS and FQNEAQ. V was clipped by 5 bases and J by 2 bases, with 10 bases between them. CDR3 size: 14 residues. The CDR3 is CASSPHQTGNTIYF. In nucleotides, the CDR3 is TGTGCCAGCAGCCCCCATCAAACTGGAAACACCATATATTTT. The variable domain in full, completed from reference TRBV7-8 and TRBJ1-3, reads GAGVSQSPRYKVAKRGQDVALRCDPISGHVSLFWYQQALGQGPEFLTYFQNEAQLDKSGLPSDRFFAERPEGSVSTLKIQRTQQEDSAVYLCASSPHQTGNTIYFGEGSWLTVV.

The gene calls are TRBV19 and TRBJ1-6, with 9 positions matching TRBD1. This CDR3 contains 16 residues. The V segment lost 3 bases and the J segment 4 bases; nucleotides outside the gene matches: 4. Germline assignment: CDR1 LNHDA and CDR2 SQIVND (reference sequence). The DNA of the CDR3 is TGTGCCAGTAGTATGGGAGACAGGGGGTATAATTCACCCCTCCACTTT. The encoded protein is CASSMGDRGYNSPLHF.

This chain uses TRBV7-6 with TRBJ2-7, with D perhaps matching TRBD2 (6 bases). The germline CDR1 and CDR2 sequences are SGHVS and FNYEAQ. Trimming removed 0 bases from V and 4 bases from J, with 13 bases in between. This CDR3 comprises 15 residues. The chain's CDR3 is CASSLAPQAGYEQYV. The CDR3 DNA is TGTGCCAGCAGCTTAGCCCCCCAGGCGGGGTACGAGCAGTACGTC.